These T cell receptor beta chains were read from a single sample in a study of CD8+ T cells in alopecia areata. TCRdb's table, derived via immunoSEQ multiplex PCR, lists solely in-frame clones and lacks some. This table holds 110,000 to 150,000 clones, roughly 62% found once. The starting material was CD4+ T cells sorted from blood, obtained at week 0. These receptors were obtained from a human donor with alopecia areata. Each CDR3 is given with its conserved first and last residue. The order of the fields is D gene, clone size, V gene, J gene, CDR3 DNA, CDR3 protein. D genes are given only for firm matches. The size field is filled for only some rows; it gives once, few, many or a size class.

d_gene: NA
abundance: NA
v_gene: TRBV30
j_gene: TRBJ1-1
CDR3nt: TGTGCCTGGACCCCGGACACTGAAGCTTTCTTT
CDR3aa: CAWTPDTEAFF

d_gene: NA
abundance: NA
v_gene: TRBV6-6
j_gene: TRBJ1-5
CDR3nt: TGTGCCAGCAGCGACCGAGGCAGGGCTAGCAATCAGCCCCAGCATTTT
CDR3aa: CASSDRGRASNQPQHF

d_gene: NA
abundance: NA
v_gene: TRBV29-1
j_gene: TRBJ1-1
CDR3nt: TGCAGCGCGGCGATACAGGGGAACACTGAAGCTTTCTTT
CDR3aa: CSAAIQGNTEAFF

d_gene: NA
abundance: NA
v_gene: TRBV29-1
j_gene: TRBJ2-5
CDR3nt: TGCAGCGCATCAGACGGAGCTGGAGAGACCCAGTACTTC
CDR3aa: CSASDGAGETQYF

d_gene: TRBD2
abundance: few
v_gene: TRBV2
j_gene: TRBJ2-1
CDR3nt: TGTGCCAGCAGTGAACCTAGCGGGGGGCATATTTCCTACAATGAGCAGTTCTTC
CDR3aa: CASSEPSGGHISYNEQFF

d_gene: TRBD2
abundance: NA
v_gene: TRBV7-9
j_gene: TRBJ2-7
CDR3nt: TGTGCCAGCAGCCCGAGCGGGGGGACGACCTACGAGCAGTACTTC
CDR3aa: CASSPSGGTTYEQYF

d_gene: NA
abundance: NA
v_gene: TRBV5-1
j_gene: TRBJ1-4
CDR3nt: TGCGCCAGCAGCCCTATTTCCGGAGAAGGAGAAAAACTGTTTTTT
CDR3aa: CASSPISGEGEKLFF

d_gene: NA
abundance: NA
v_gene: TRBV29-1
j_gene: TRBJ1-2
CDR3nt: TGCAGCGTTGAACGCGGACAGAATAACTATGGCTACACCTTC
CDR3aa: CSVERGQNNYGYTF

d_gene: TRBD1
abundance: NA
v_gene: TRBV7-2
j_gene: TRBJ1-6
CDR3nt: TGTGCCAGCAGCTGGACAGGGGTAGGTTCACCCCTCCACTTT
CDR3aa: CASSWTGVGSPLHF

d_gene: TRBD1
abundance: NA
v_gene: TRBV7-9
j_gene: TRBJ2-6
CDR3nt: TGTGCCAGCAGCTTTGGGACAGCTGGGGCCAACGTCCTGACTTTC
CDR3aa: CASSFGTAGANVLTF

d_gene: NA
abundance: NA
v_gene: TRBV1
j_gene: TRBJ2-5
CDR3nt: TGCACCAGCAGCCAAGATGTAGCCGAGGCTATTCAAGAGACCCAGTACTTC
CDR3aa: CTSSQDVAEAIQETQYF

d_gene: NA
abundance: few
v_gene: TRBV6-5
j_gene: TRBJ1-3
CDR3nt: TGTGCCAGCACCCCAGGAGGAGGAAACACCATATATTTT
CDR3aa: CASTPGGGNTIYF

d_gene: TRBD1
abundance: NA
v_gene: TRBV7-8
j_gene: TRBJ1-6
CDR3nt: TGTGCCAGCAGCTTAAAGAGAGGGACAGTAAATTCACCCCTCCACTTT
CDR3aa: CASSLKRGTVNSPLHF

d_gene: NA
abundance: NA
v_gene: TRBV27
j_gene: TRBJ2-7
CDR3nt: TGTGCCAGCAGGCCCTCCGGAGCGAGGGAGCAGTACTTC
CDR3aa: CASRPSGAREQYF

d_gene: NA
abundance: NA
v_gene: TRBV5-6
j_gene: TRBJ1-1
CDR3nt: TGTGCCAGCAGCCATACGAACGAGGGTTGGCGTACTGAAGCTTTCTTT
CDR3aa: CASSHTNEGWRTEAFF

d_gene: NA
abundance: NA
v_gene: TRBV6-6
j_gene: TRBJ1-2
CDR3nt: TGTGCCAGCAGTCGACTCAGAAACTATGGCTACACCTTC
CDR3aa: CASSRLRNYGYTF

d_gene: NA
abundance: few
v_gene: TRBV2
j_gene: TRBJ2-7
CDR3nt: TGTGCCAGCAGACAGGATCGGTACTCCTACGAGCAGTACTTC
CDR3aa: CASRQDRYSYEQYF

d_gene: NA
abundance: few
v_gene: TRBV10-3
j_gene: TRBJ1-4
CDR3nt: TGTGCCATCAGGAAACAAGACAGCGCGAATGACGGAAAACTGTTTTTT
CDR3aa: CAIRKQDSANDGKLFF

d_gene: NA
abundance: NA
v_gene: TRBV5-1
j_gene: TRBJ1-2
CDR3nt: TGCGCCAGCACTCCGGGACACAGGGATAGTGGTGGCTACACCTTC
CDR3aa: CASTPGHRDSGGYTF

d_gene: TRBD1
abundance: hyperexpanded
v_gene: TRBV4-1
j_gene: TRBJ1-6
CDR3nt: TGCGCCAGCAGCCTATCAGCAGGGGGGAGCTCCTATAATTCACCCCTCCACTTT
CDR3aa: CASSLSAGGSSYNSPLHF

d_gene: NA
abundance: NA
v_gene: TRBV6-1
j_gene: TRBJ2-2
CDR3nt: TGTGCCAGCAGTGAACAGGTTACCACCGGGGAGCTGTTTTTT
CDR3aa: CASSEQVTTGELFF

d_gene: NA
abundance: many
v_gene: TRBV7-9
j_gene: TRBJ1-1
CDR3nt: TGTGCCAGCAGCTCACAGCTGAACACTGAAGCTTTCTTT
CDR3aa: CASSSQLNTEAFF

d_gene: NA
abundance: NA
v_gene: TRBV6-5
j_gene: TRBJ1-1
CDR3nt: TGTGCCAGCAGTTACTCCCGGAACACTGAAGCTTTCTTT
CDR3aa: CASSYSRNTEAFF

d_gene: NA
abundance: NA
v_gene: TRBV29-1
j_gene: TRBJ1-2
CDR3nt: TGCAGCGTTGCCGAAAGACAGGCTGTTAACTATGGCTACACCTTC
CDR3aa: CSVAERQAVNYGYTF

d_gene: NA
abundance: NA
v_gene: TRBV30
j_gene: TRBJ1-1
CDR3nt: TGTGCCTGGAGTGTAGCAGTTGGTGAAGCTTTCTTT
CDR3aa: CAWSVAVGEAFF

d_gene: TRBD1
abundance: NA
v_gene: TRBV11-2
j_gene: TRBJ2-7
CDR3nt: TGTGCCAGCAGCCCGTCGACAGGGGGATCGTACGAGCAGTACTTC
CDR3aa: CASSPSTGGSYEQYF

d_gene: NA
abundance: NA
v_gene: TRBV4-1
j_gene: TRBJ1-5
CDR3nt: TGCGCCAGCAGCCAAGATGGGGGCCTGGGCAATCAGCCCCAGCATTTT
CDR3aa: CASSQDGGLGNQPQHF

d_gene: NA
abundance: once
v_gene: TRBV25-1
j_gene: TRBJ2-7
CDR3nt: TGTGCCAGCAAGGTACAGGGACAGCAGTACTTC
CDR3aa: CASKVQGQQYF

d_gene: NA
abundance: few
v_gene: TRBV5-4
j_gene: TRBJ2-1
CDR3nt: TGTGCCAGCAGCTTGGAGGTACTAGCCGAACCCTACAATGAGCAGTTCTTC
CDR3aa: CASSLEVLAEPYNEQFF

d_gene: NA
abundance: NA
v_gene: TRBV9
j_gene: TRBJ2-7
CDR3nt: TGTGCCAGCAGCCAAGATCCTACAGGGCACGAGCAGTACTTC
CDR3aa: CASSQDPTGHEQYF

d_gene: NA
abundance: NA
v_gene: TRBV5-1
j_gene: TRBJ2-3
CDR3nt: TGCGCCAGCAGCTTGGGCGGTTCCACAGATACGCAGTATTTT
CDR3aa: CASSLGGSTDTQYF

d_gene: NA
abundance: NA
v_gene: TRBV7-9
j_gene: TRBJ1-4
CDR3nt: TGTGCCAGCAGCTCCTGGACGGGGAAGGAGAAACTGTTTTTT
CDR3aa: CASSSWTGKEKLFF

d_gene: NA
abundance: NA
v_gene: TRBV7-9
j_gene: TRBJ1-4
CDR3nt: TGTGCCAGCAGTCATGACACGTTTCATGAAAAACTGTTTTTT
CDR3aa: CASSHDTFHEKLFF

d_gene: NA
abundance: once
v_gene: TRBV6-5
j_gene: TRBJ1-2
CDR3nt: TGTGCCAGCAGTACCCCGGGGCTCTATGGCTACACCTTC
CDR3aa: CASSTPGLYGYTF

d_gene: NA
abundance: NA
v_gene: TRBV6-6
j_gene: TRBJ2-7
CDR3nt: TGTGCCAGCAGTTACGACTACCGTACGTCGTACGAGCAGTACTTC
CDR3aa: CASSYDYRTSYEQYF

d_gene: TRBD2
abundance: once
v_gene: TRBV2
j_gene: TRBJ2-7
CDR3nt: TGTGCCAGCAGTGGTAATAGCGGGGGGTACGACGAGCAGTACTTC
CDR3aa: CASSGNSGGYDEQYF

d_gene: NA
abundance: NA
v_gene: TRBV19
j_gene: TRBJ1-2
CDR3nt: TGTGCCAGTAGTATTAAAGGCAACTATGGCTACACCTTC
CDR3aa: CASSIKGNYGYTF

d_gene: TRBD1
abundance: NA
v_gene: TRBV30
j_gene: TRBJ1-2
CDR3nt: TGTGCCTGGAGTCCAACACAGGGGACAGGGTTATTCTATGGCTACACCTTC
CDR3aa: CAWSPTQGTGLFYGYTF

d_gene: NA
abundance: NA
v_gene: TRBV5-6
j_gene: TRBJ2-1
CDR3nt: TGTGCCAGCAGCTTGGCCCGGGACAAGCTCTACAATGAGCAGTTCTTC
CDR3aa: CASSLARDKLYNEQFF

d_gene: NA
abundance: few
v_gene: TRBV5-1
j_gene: TRBJ1-1
CDR3nt: TGCGCCAGCAGCTTGGGCCAGCCAGGGCCCCCAGAAGCTTTCTTT
CDR3aa: CASSLGQPGPPEAFF

d_gene: NA
abundance: once
v_gene: TRBV6-5
j_gene: TRBJ1-5
CDR3nt: TGTGCCAGCAGCCCCAGGGAGGAGAGACCCCAGCATTTT
CDR3aa: CASSPREERPQHF

d_gene: NA
abundance: NA
v_gene: TRBV30
j_gene: TRBJ2-3
CDR3nt: TGTGCCCGGGGGGCCTTTGAGACAGATACGCAGTATTTT
CDR3aa: CARGAFETDTQYF

d_gene: NA
abundance: NA
v_gene: TRBV4-3
j_gene: TRBJ1-3
CDR3nt: TGCGCCAGCAGCCAAGTCGCAGGGCCCTCTGGAAACACCATATATTTT
CDR3aa: CASSQVAGPSGNTIYF

d_gene: NA
abundance: NA
v_gene: TRBV30
j_gene: TRBJ1-6
CDR3nt: TGTGCCTGGAGTGACCGGGGGTGGTCACCCCTCCACTTT
CDR3aa: CAWSDRGWSPLHF

d_gene: NA
abundance: few
v_gene: TRBV21-1
j_gene: TRBJ1-5
CDR3nt: TGTGCCAGCAGCAAAGCGCCGGCAGGGGATCAGCCCCAGCATTTT
CDR3aa: CASSKAPAGDQPQHF

d_gene: TRBD2
abundance: once
v_gene: TRBV25-1
j_gene: TRBJ2-7
CDR3nt: TGTGCCAGCAGGGGGGGGAGGGGCCTCTACGAGCAGTACTTC
CDR3aa: CASRGGRGLYEQYF

d_gene: TRBD1
abundance: few
v_gene: TRBV7-8
j_gene: TRBJ1-1
CDR3nt: TGTGCCAGCAGTTTCAGGGGGTTCTATACCCGGGACACTGAAGCTTTCTTT
CDR3aa: CASSFRGFYTRDTEAFF

d_gene: NA
abundance: NA
v_gene: TRBV20-1
j_gene: TRBJ1-2
CDR3nt: TGCAGTGCTAGTAACGGGTATGGCTACACCTTC
CDR3aa: CSASNGYGYTF

d_gene: NA
abundance: NA
v_gene: TRBV5-1
j_gene: TRBJ2-5
CDR3nt: TGCGCCAGCAGCCACCAAGAGACCCAGTACTTC
CDR3aa: CASSHQETQYF

d_gene: TRBD2
abundance: NA
v_gene: TRBV6-5
j_gene: TRBJ2-3
CDR3nt: TGTGCCAGCAGTTACTGGACTAGCGGGGGAGATACGCAGTATTTT
CDR3aa: CASSYWTSGGDTQYF

d_gene: TRBD2
abundance: few
v_gene: TRBV11-2
j_gene: TRBJ2-3
CDR3nt: TGTGCCAGCAGCTTACGGGACTACACAGATACGCAGTATTTT
CDR3aa: CASSLRDYTDTQYF

d_gene: TRBD2
abundance: NA
v_gene: TRBV7-8
j_gene: TRBJ2-3
CDR3nt: TGTGCCAGCAGCGCCCCACTAGCGGGGTTCACAGATACGCAGTATTTT
CDR3aa: CASSAPLAGFTDTQYF

d_gene: TRBD1
abundance: NA
v_gene: TRBV23-1
j_gene: TRBJ1-5
CDR3nt: TGCGCCAGCAGTCCCGCTTCAACAGGGGGCCCTACCAATCAGCCCCAGCATTTT
CDR3aa: CASSPASTGGPTNQPQHF